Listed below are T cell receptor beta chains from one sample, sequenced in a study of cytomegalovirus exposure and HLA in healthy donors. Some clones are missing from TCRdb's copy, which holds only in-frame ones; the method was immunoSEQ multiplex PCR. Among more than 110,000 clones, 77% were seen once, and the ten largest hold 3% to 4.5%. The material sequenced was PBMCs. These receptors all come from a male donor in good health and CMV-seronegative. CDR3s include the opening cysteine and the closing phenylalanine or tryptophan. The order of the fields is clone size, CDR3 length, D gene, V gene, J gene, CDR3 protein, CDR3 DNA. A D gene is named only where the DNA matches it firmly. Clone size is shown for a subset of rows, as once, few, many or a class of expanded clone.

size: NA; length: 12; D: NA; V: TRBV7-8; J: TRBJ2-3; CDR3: CASSRLVDTQYF; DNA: TGTGCCAGCAGCCGACTGGTAGATACGCAGTATTTT
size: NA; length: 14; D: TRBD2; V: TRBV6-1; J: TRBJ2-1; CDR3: CASSPGLAGGLGFF; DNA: TGTGCCAGCAGCCCTGGACTAGCGGGGGGCCTGGGGTTCTTC
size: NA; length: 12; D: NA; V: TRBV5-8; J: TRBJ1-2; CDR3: CASSLPVRGYTF; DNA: TGTGCCAGCAGCCTCCCGGTCCGTGGCTACACCTTC
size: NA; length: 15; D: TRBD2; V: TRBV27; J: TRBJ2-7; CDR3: CASSLGLAGSYEQYF; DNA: TGTGCCAGCAGTCTCGGACTAGCGGGGTCCTACGAGCAGTACTTC
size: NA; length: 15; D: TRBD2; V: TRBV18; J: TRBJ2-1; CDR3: CASSEREGSYNEQFF; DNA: TGTGCCAGCTCAGAGCGGGAAGGCTCCTACAATGAGCAGTTCTTC
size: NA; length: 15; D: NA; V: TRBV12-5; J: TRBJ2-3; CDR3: CASGLSTALTDTQYF; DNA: TGTGCTAGTGGTTTATCGACAGCGCTCACAGATACGCAGTATTTT
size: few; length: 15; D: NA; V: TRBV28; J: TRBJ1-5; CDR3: CASSFSQGVTQPQHF; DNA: TGTGCCAGCAGTTTTTCTCAAGGGGTTACACAGCCCCAGCATTTT
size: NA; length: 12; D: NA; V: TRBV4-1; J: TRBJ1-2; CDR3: CASSQDSYGYTF; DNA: TGCGCCAGCAGCCAAGACAGCTATGGCTACACCTTC
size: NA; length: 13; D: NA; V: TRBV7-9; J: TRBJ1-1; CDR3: CASSLSGGGEAFF; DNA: TGTGCCAGCAGCTTATCGGGGGGCGGTGAAGCTTTCTTT
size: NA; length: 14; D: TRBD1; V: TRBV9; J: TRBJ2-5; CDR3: CASSVSRGRETQYF; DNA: TGTGCCAGCAGCGTATCCAGGGGGCGAGAGACCCAGTACTTC
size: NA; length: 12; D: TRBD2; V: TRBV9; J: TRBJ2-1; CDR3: CASSVAGGERIF; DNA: TGTGCCAGCAGCGTAGCTGGGGGGGAGAGGATCTTC
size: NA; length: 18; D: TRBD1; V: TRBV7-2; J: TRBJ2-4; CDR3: CASSLSQGVLVAKNIQYF; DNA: TGTGCCAGCAGCTTATCACAGGGGGTCTTAGTAGCCAAAAACATTCAGTACTTC
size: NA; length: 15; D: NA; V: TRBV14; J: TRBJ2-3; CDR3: CASSQGWGRTDTQYF; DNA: TGTGCCAGCAGCCAAGGTTGGGGCCGCACAGATACGCAGTATTTT
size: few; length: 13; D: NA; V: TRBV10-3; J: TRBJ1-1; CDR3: CAISQQGNTEAFF; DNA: TGTGCCATCAGCCAACAGGGGAACACTGAAGCTTTCTTT
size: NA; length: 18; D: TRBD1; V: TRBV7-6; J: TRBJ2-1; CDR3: CASSTPSGGAYSYNEQFF; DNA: TGTGCCAGCAGCACGCCCTCAGGGGGCGCCTACTCCTACAATGAGCAGTTCTTC
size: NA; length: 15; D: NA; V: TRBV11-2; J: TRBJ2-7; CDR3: CASSSTLAHLDEQYF; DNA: TGTGCCAGCAGCTCAACCCTAGCGCACCTCGACGAGCAGTACTTC
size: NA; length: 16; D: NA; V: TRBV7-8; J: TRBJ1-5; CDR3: CASSLEGGNGNQPQHF; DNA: TGTGCCAGCAGCTTAGAGGGAGGGAATGGCAATCAGCCCCAGCATTTT
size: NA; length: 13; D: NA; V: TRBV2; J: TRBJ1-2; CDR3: CASSEGLTGGYTF; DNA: TGTGCCAGCAGTGAGGGACTTACAGGTGGCTACACCTTC
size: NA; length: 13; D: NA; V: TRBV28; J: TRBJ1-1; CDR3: CASSLRVATEAFF; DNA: TGTGCCAGCAGTTTGAGGGTGGCCACTGAAGCTTTCTTT
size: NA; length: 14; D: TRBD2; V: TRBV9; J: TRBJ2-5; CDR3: CASSRGGLGETQYF; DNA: TGTGCCAGCAGCCGCGGGGGTCTGGGAGAGACCCAGTACTTC
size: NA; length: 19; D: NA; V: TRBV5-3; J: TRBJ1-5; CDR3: CARSLATGELGNSNQPQHF; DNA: TGTGCCAGAAGCTTGGCGACGGGGGAGTTAGGGAATAGCAATCAGCCCCAGCATTTT
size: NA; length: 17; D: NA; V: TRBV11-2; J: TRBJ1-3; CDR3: CASSLLGALSSGNTIYF; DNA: TGTGCCAGCAGCTTACTAGGGGCCTTAAGCTCTGGAAACACCATATATTTT
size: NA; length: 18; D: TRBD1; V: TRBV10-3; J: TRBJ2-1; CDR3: CAISESPTGGGGYNEQFF; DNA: TGTGCCATCAGTGAGAGCCCCACAGGGGGCGGCGGCTACAATGAGCAGTTCTTC
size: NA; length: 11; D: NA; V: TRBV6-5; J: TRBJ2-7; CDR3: CASSYSGRQYF; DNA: TGTGCCAGCAGTTACTCGGGCAGGCAGTACTTC
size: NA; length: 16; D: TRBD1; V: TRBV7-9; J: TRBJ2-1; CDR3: CASSPRDRLSFNEQFF; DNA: TGTGCCAGCAGCCCGCGGGACAGGCTAAGTTTCAATGAGCAGTTCTTC
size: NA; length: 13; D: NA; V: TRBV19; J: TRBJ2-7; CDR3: CASSIEPRVAQYF; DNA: TGTGCCAGTAGTATAGAACCCAGGGTGGCGCAGTACTTC
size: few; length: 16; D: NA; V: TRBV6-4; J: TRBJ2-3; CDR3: CASSRDSAPSGDTQYF; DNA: TGTGCCAGCAGTAGGGACTCCGCTCCCTCGGGAGATACGCAGTATTTT
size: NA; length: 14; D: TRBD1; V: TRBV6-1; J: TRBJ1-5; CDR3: CASSLDRGGQPQHF; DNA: TGTGCCAGCTCCCTGGACAGGGGCGGTCAGCCCCAGCATTTT
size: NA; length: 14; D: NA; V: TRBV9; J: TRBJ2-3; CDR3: CASSVGAGTDTQYF; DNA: TGTGCCAGCAGCGTGGGAGCTGGCACAGATACGCAGTATTTT
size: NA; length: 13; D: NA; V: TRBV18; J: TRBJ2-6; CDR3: CASSPSGANVLTF; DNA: TGTGCCAGCTCCCCTTCTGGGGCCAACGTCCTGACTTTC
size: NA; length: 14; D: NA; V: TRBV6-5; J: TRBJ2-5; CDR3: CASSWRGPQETQYF; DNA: TGTGCCAGCAGTTGGAGGGGACCTCAAGAGACCCAGTACTTC
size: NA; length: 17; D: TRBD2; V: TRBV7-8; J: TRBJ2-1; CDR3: CASSYRSGGSSYNEQFF; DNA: TGTGCCAGCAGTTATAGATCGGGAGGGAGCTCCTACAATGAGCAGTTCTTC
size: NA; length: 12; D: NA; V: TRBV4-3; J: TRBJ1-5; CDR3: CASSQEGGPQHF; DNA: TGCGCCAGCAGCCAAGAAGGAGGGCCCCAGCATTTT
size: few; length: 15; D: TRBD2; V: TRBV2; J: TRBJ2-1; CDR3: CASRVGTSGMDEQFF; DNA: TGTGCCAGCAGAGTCGGGACTAGCGGGATGGATGAGCAGTTCTTC
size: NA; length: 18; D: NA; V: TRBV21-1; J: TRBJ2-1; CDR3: CASSSPQTNGSTYNEQFF; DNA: TGTGCCAGCAGCTCCCCCCAGACGAACGGGAGTACCTACAATGAGCAGTTCTTC
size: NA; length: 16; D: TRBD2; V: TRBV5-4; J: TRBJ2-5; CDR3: CASSLASASGEETQYF; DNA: TGTGCCAGCAGCTTGGCTAGTGCTAGCGGGGAGGAGACCCAGTACTTC
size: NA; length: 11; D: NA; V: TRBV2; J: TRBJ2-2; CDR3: CATRGSGELFF; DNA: TGTGCCACACGCGGGTCCGGGGAGCTGTTTTTT
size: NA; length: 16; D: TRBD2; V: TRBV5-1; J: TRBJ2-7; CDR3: CASSPRGLATSYEQYF; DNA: TGCGCCAGCAGCCCACGCGGACTAGCCACGTCCTACGAGCAGTACTTC
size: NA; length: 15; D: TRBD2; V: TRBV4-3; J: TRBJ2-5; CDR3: CASSQVGTSRETQYF; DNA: TGCGCCAGCAGCCAAGTCGGGACTAGTCGGGAGACCCAGTACTTC
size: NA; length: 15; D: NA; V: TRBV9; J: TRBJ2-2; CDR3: CASSVMTTNTGELFF; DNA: TGTGCCAGCAGCGTAATGACTACGAACACCGGGGAGCTGTTTTTT
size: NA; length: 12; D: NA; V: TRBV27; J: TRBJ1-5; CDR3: CASSPRNQPQHF; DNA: TGTGCCAGCAGTCCCCGGAATCAGCCCCAGCATTTT
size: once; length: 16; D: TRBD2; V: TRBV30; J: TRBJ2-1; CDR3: CAWRGRGLAGRHEQFF; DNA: TGTGCCTGGAGGGGAAGGGGACTAGCGGGTAGACATGAGCAGTTCTTC
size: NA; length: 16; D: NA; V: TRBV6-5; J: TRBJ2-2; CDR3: CASSYSGGRWSGELFF; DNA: TGTGCCAGCAGTTACTCTGGCGGGCGATGGTCCGGGGAGCTGTTTTTT
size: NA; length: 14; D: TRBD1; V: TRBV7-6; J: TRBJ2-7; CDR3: CASSETGYSYEQYF; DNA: TGTGCCAGCAGCGAGACAGGGTACTCCTACGAGCAGTACTTC
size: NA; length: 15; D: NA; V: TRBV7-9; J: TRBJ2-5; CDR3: CASSLGTINLETQYF; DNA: TGTGCCAGCAGCTTAGGGACAATTAATTTGGAGACCCAGTACTTC
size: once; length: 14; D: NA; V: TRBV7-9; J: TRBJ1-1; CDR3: CASRVGHMNTEAFF; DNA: TGTGCCAGCAGGGTGGGACATATGAACACTGAAGCTTTCTTT
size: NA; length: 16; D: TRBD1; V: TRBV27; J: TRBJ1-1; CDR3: CASSFRTGVTNTEAFF; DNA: TGTGCCAGCAGTTTCAGGACAGGGGTAACGAACACTGAAGCTTTCTTT
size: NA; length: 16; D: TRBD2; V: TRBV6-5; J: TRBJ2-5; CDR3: CASSYWGGGPQETQYF; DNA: TGTGCCAGCAGTTACTGGGGCGGGGGGCCCCAAGAGACCCAGTACTTC
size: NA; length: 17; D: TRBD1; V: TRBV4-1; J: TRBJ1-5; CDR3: CASSQSPDRTGNQPQHF; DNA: TGCGCCAGCAGCCAATCCCCGGACAGGACGGGGAATCAGCCCCAGCATTTT
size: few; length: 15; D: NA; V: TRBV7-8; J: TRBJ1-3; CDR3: CASSLASVRGNTIYF; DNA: TGTGCCAGCAGCTTAGCGTCAGTCAGGGGAAACACCATATATTTT
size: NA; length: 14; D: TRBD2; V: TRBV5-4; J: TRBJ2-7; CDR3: CASSFRGGDYEQYF; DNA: TGTGCCAGCAGCTTCCGGGGGGGGGACTACGAGCAGTACTTC